The 13 T cell receptor beta chains in this list originate from one sample, sequenced in a study of spatial heterogeneity in lung cancer (dated by TCRdb to between 2019 and 2020). Preparation of the library involved 5' RACE. The data were produced on a NextSeq 500. TCRdb handled the public reads itself, with Q25 trimming in fastp and clone calling in MiXCR, and kept productive beta chains. Every CDR3 protein is listed once, alongside the most common genes and DNA of its rows. The sample table holds 9,500 to 11,000 distinct CDR3 sequences, of which under 10% were seen once. The top ten hold approximately 20% of the sample. Interpreted using the paper, the time point label stands for: sample taken at primary tumor resection. Points the paper makes about the study in general: A correlation was observed between the number of expanded intratumoral alpha and beta TCRs and the tumor nonsynonymous mutation count.

These receptors' targets are unknown. The sequences come from lung tumor tissue, collected at surgery. The receptors here all came from a female donor with early-stage non-small cell lung cancer.

This clonotype was counted many times. Little can be read into the size of this beta chain, an off-target read in a library designed for alpha chains. The chain combines TRBV5-4 with TRBJ2-3; 8 nucleotides match TRBD2. Trimming at V came to 0 bases and at J to 4 bases, leaving 4 bases not matched to a gene. Germline CDR1 reads SGHNT; CDR2 reads YYREEE (reference sequence). CDR3 length: 15 residues. The CDR3 DNA is TGTGCCAGCAGCTTGGATGCGGGGGGCCCAGATACGCAGTATTTT. It yields the protein CASSLDAGGPDTQYF.

Comment on this clonotype: The library was designed around alpha chains, so this beta chain is a stray read whose abundance carries little weight. V usage is TRBV20-1 and J usage is TRBJ2-5, with 7 bases aligning to TRBD1. Trimming removed 6 bases from V and 3 bases from J; junction bases left unmatched: 4. The CDR3 runs 12 residues. Germline-derived CDR1 and CDR2 are DFQATT and SNEGSKA (reference sequence). CDR3: CSADTGEETQYF. The CDR3 region has the DNA TGCAGTGCAGATACAGGGGAAGAGACCCAGTACTTC.

This clonotype was seen at least ten times. Because this beta chain is a stray read in a library intended to capture alpha chains, its abundance should not be given much weight. The chain joins TRBV7-2 to TRBJ2-3, with 9 bases lining up with TRBD2. Germline V gene sequence: CDR1 SGHTA, CDR2 FQGNSA. This CDR3 has 17 residues. V was pared by 5 bases and J by 7 bases, with 16 bases of the junction left unmatched. The CDR3 loop is CASSLRGSGGSRNTQYF. The CDR3 DNA sequence: TGTGCCAGCAGCCTCCGGGGGAGCGGGGGGTCGAGAAATACGCAGTATTTT.

This clonotype was counted many times. This beta chain was picked up by a library intended for alpha chains and is off target, so its count carries little meaning. The chain joins TRBV28 to TRBJ2-2; TRBD2 aligns across 7 bases. J gave up 4 bases and V 7 bases, and 12 bases lay outside the gene matches. Germline assignment: CDR1 MDHEN and CDR2 SYDVKM. The CDR3 is 16 amino acids. In DNA, the CDR3 is TGTGCCAGCAACGCACCCGGGACTACCTTCACCGGGGAGCTGTTTTTT. This gives the protein CASNAPGTTFTGELFF.

This clonotype was recorded many times. Being off target in a library aimed at alpha chains, this beta chain has a size of little meaning. J is TRBJ1-2 and V is TRBV5-6; D gene uncertain. Between the trimmed V and J ends, which lost 6 bases and 2 bases, there was a span of 11 bases. The CDR3 is 13 amino acids. The V gene's germline CDR1 is SGHDT and CDR2 YYEEEE. CDR3 sequence reads: CASNRGLNYGYTF. CDR3 DNA sequence: TGTGCCAGCAACCGCGGCCTGAACTATGGCTACACCTTC.

Many counts were recorded for this clonotype. This beta chain represents an off-target read in a library built for alpha chains; its size is of limited meaning. The chain uses TRBV24-1 and TRBJ2-3; 8 nucleotides align to TRBD2. With 3 bases clipped from V and 5 bases from J, the junction kept 12 bases outside the gene matches. This CDR3 has 17 residues. Germline CDR1 reads KGHDR; CDR2 reads SFDVKD. The CDR3 coding sequence is TGTGCCACCAGTGATCGCCGAGGAGCGGGGGTTAGAGATACGCAGTATTTT. It is translated as CATSDRRGAGVRDTQYF.

The sample holds many counts of this clonotype. With the library built for alpha chains, this beta chain is off target and its frequency is not meaningful. The rearrangement links TRBV18 to TRBJ1-3, with D unclear. This CDR3 is 15 amino acids long. The germline CDR1 and CDR2 sequences are KGHSH and LQKENI. Between the trimmed V and J ends, which lost 0 bases and 4 bases, there was a span of 10 bases. The CDR3 region has the DNA TGTGCCAGCTCACCACCGAGGGTGAGGGGAAACACCATATATTTT. Its protein product is CASSPPRVRGNTIYF.

In its sample, this clonotype is medium-sized. Within a library made for alpha chains, this beta chain is off target, and its count is uninformative. V gene TRBV7-2 combines with J gene TRBJ1-1; D possibly corresponds to TRBD1 (5 bases). V was shortened by 3 bases and J by 12 bases, with 14 bases between the two germline ends. The CDR3 has 12 amino acids. Germline lookup yields CDR1 SGHTA and CDR2 FQGNSA. CDR3 residues: CASSFPAGTTFF. CDR3 DNA: TGTGCCAGCAGCTTCCCTGCAGGGACGACTTTCTTT.

This clonotype occurred many times. Because this beta chain is a stray read in a library intended to capture alpha chains, its abundance should not be given much weight. The CDR3 DNA follows: TGTGCCAGCAGTTTATCCGGGCAGATTCTTGAAGCTTTCTTT. Its translation is CASSLSGQILEAFF. The chain employs TRBV28 and TRBJ1-1; D call uncertain. V was trimmed by 1 base and J by 7 bases, leaving 13 bases between them. This CDR3 comprises 14 residues. Germline V gene data show CDR1 as MDHEN and CDR2 as SYDVKM.

This clonotype occurred many times. This beta chain was picked up by a library intended for alpha chains and is off target, so its count carries little meaning. J is TRBJ1-5 and V is TRBV6-2 or TRBV6-3; D is undetermined. This CDR3 has 18 amino acids. Trimming pared 0 bases from V and 0 bases from J, leaving 15 bases between. In germline, CDR1 is MNHEY, CDR2 SVGEGT. Here the CDR3 DNA reads TGTGCCAGCAGTTACTCGATCTGGGGAGGAATTAGCAATCAGCCCCAGCATTTT. Translated, it gives CASSYSIWGGISNQPQHF.

By proportion, this clonotype is large. The library was prepared for alpha chains; this beta chain is a stray read, so its frequency means little. The chain uses TRBV20-1 and TRBJ1-5; 7 nucleotides align to TRBD1. Germline V gene data show CDR1 as DFQATT and CDR2 as SNEGSKA (reference sequence). Germline trimming cut 1 base from V and 2 bases from J; bases unmatched to any gene: 5. This CDR3 spans 15 amino acids. The CDR3 loop reads CSARGAGGGNQPQHF. The CDR3, as DNA: TGCAGTGCTAGAGGAGCAGGGGGTGGCAATCAGCCCCAGCATTTT.

A word on this clonotype: Being off target in a library aimed at alpha chains, this beta chain has a size of little meaning. The genes are TRBV20-1 and TRBJ1-5; a possible D gene is TRBD1 (6 bases). The CDR3 loop spans 18 amino acids. V gave up 4 bases and J gave up 4 bases, with 26 bases separating them. Germline V gives CDR1 DFQATT, CDR2 SNEGSKA (reference sequence). The CDR3, as DNA: TGCAGTGCTACTGAAACTACGGGGGCGCAGGGAGCTAATCAGCCCCAGCATTTT. This translates into CSATETTGAQGANQPQHF.

There are many counts of this clonotype. This beta chain appears as a stray read in a library generated for alpha chains; its size is not informative. The rearrangement joins TRBV30 to TRBJ2-7, with TRBD1 matching over 7 bases. In germline, CDR1 is GTSNPN, CDR2 SVGIG (reference sequence). V was pared by 6 bases and J by 6 bases, with 8 bases of the junction left unmatched. The CDR3 sequence is 12 residues long. The CDR3 here is CACTTGDREQYF. The CDR3 bases are TGTGCCTGCACAACAGGGGATCGCGAGCAGTACTTC.